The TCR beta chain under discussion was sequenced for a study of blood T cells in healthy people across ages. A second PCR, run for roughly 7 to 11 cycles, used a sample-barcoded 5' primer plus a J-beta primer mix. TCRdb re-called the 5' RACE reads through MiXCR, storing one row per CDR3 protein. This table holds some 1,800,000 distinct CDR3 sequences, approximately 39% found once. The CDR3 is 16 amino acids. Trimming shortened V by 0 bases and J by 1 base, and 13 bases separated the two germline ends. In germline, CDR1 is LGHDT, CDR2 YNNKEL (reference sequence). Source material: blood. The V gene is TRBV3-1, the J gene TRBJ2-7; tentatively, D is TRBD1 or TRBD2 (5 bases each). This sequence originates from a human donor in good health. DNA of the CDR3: TGTGCCAGCAGCCAAGAACTGGGGGACCTGTCCTACGAGCAGTACTTC. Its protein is CASSQELGDLSYEQYF.